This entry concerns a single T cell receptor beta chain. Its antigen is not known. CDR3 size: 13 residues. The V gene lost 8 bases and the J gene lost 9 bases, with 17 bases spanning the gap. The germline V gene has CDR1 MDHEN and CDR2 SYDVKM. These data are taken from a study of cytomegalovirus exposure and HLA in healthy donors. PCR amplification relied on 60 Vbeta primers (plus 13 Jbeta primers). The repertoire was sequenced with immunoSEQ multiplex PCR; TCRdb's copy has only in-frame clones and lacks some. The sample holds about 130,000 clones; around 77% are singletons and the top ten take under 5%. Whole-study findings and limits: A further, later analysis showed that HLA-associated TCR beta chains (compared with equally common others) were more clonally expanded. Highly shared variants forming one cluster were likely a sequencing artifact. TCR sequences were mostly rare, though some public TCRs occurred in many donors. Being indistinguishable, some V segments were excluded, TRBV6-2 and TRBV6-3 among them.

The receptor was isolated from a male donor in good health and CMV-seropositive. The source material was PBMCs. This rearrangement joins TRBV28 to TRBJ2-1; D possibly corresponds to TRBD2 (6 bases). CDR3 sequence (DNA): TGTGCCAGCCTTCGGGAGTTCGTGGGTGAGCAGTTCTTC. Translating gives CASLREFVGEQFF.